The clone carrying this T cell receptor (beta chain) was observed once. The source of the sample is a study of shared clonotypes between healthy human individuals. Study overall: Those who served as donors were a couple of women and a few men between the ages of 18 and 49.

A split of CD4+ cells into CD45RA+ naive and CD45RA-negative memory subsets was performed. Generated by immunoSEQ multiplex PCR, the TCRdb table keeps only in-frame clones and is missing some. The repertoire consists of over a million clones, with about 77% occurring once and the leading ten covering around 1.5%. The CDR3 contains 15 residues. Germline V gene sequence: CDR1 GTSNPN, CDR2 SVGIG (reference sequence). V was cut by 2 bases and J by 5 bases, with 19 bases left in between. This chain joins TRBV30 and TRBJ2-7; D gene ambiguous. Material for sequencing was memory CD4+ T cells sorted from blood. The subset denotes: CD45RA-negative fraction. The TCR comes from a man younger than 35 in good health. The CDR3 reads CAWSPLGPGDNEQYF. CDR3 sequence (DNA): TGTGCCTGGAGTCCCTTAGGTCCAGGAGATAACGAGCAGTACTTC.